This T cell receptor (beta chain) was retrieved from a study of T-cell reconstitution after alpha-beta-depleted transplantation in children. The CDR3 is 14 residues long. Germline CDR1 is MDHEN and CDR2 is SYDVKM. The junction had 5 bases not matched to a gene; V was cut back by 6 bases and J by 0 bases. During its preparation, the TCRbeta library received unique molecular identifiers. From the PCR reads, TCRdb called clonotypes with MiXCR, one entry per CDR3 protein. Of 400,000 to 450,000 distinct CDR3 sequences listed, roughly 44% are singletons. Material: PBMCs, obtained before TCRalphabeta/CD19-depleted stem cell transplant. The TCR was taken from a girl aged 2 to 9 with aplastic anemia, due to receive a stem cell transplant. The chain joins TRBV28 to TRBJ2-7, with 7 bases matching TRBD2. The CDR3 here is CASSPPGGSYEQYF. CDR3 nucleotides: TGTGCCAGCAGCCCCCCGGGGGGCTCCTACGAGCAGTACTTC.